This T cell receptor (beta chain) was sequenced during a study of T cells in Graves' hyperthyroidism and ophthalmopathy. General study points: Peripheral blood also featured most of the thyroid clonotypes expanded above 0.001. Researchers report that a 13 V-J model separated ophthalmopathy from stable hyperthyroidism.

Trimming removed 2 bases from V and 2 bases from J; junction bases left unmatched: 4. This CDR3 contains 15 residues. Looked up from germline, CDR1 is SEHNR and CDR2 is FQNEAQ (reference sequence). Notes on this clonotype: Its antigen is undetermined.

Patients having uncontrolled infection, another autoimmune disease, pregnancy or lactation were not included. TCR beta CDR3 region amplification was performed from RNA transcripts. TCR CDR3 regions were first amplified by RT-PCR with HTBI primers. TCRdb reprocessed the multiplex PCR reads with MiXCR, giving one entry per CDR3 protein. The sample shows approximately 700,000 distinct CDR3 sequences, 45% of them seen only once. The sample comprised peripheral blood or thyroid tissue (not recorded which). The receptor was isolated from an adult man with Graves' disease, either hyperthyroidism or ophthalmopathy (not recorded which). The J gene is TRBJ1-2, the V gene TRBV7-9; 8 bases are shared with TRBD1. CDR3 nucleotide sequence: TGTGCCAGCAGCTTATGGGGACAGGAGAACTATGGCTACACCTTC. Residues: CASSLWGQENYGYTF.